The 25 T cell receptor beta chains listed next were all sequenced from one sample in a study of cytomegalovirus exposure and HLA in healthy donors listed by TCRdb under 2017. Receptor amplification or capture employed the immunoSEQ multiplex PCR assay. A mixture of 60 forward primers for TCR Vbeta segments and 13 reverse primers for TCR Jbeta segments was used in the multiplex PCR. The table was pulled from immuneACCESS by TCRdb, which kept in-frame rearrangements only. Such tables lose some clones; where checked, under half of the loss comes from unresolved V genes, and the rest has no known cause. Counted in this sample were 80,000 to 100,000 clones; about 79% of them appeared once. In total, the top ten clones hold approximately 3.3% of the sample. The sample comprised PBMCs. These receptors were collected from a male donor in good health and CMV-seropositive.

A word on this clone: Other DNA sequences within the sample encode an identical CDR3. The gene calls are TRBV9 and TRBJ2-1, with TRBD1 as a possible D gene (6 bases). The CDR3 contains 15 residues. Trimming pared 0 bases from V and 2 bases from J, leaving 9 bases between. Germline CDR1 and CDR2: SGDLS and YYNGEE. Written as DNA, the CDR3 is TGTGCCAGCAGCGTAGGTGGGGGCACCTACAATGAGCAGTTCTTC. Translated: CASSVGGGTYNEQFF.

The gene calls are TRBV19 and TRBJ1-1; the match to TRBD1 covers 8 bases. The CDR3 runs to 15 residues. CDR1 is LNHDA, CDR2 SQIVND, per germline (reference sequence). Trimming cost V 8 bases and J 0 bases; bases outside gene matches: 8. CDR3 residues: CASRTGFLLNTEAFF. The CDR3 coding sequence is TGTGCCAGTCGGACAGGGTTCCTCCTGAACACTGAAGCTTTCTTT.

The V and J genes are TRBV2 and TRBJ2-1; TRBD2 matches at 8 bases. Germline CDR1 SNHLY, CDR2 FYNNEI. With 3 bases clipped from V and 4 bases from J, the junction kept 8 bases outside the gene matches. This CDR3 is 16 amino acids long. The CDR3 DNA reads TGTGCCAGCAGTGAGAATTGGGCGGGGGGTTACAATGAGCAGTTCTTC. Residues: CASSENWAGGYNEQFF. Together with reference TRBV2 and TRBJ2-1, the CDR3 gives the full variable domain: EPEVTQTPSHQVTQMGQEVILRCVPISNHLYFYWYRQILGQKVEFLVSFYNNEISEKSEIFDDQFSVERPDGSNFTLKIRSTKLEDSAMYFCASSENWAGGYNEQFFGPGTRLTVL.

This chain links TRBV28 with TRBJ2-7; tentatively, D is TRBD2 (6 bases). CDR3 length equals 14 residues. The germline V and J ends were trimmed by 6 bases and 0 bases, with 12 bases remaining between them. Germline V gene data show CDR1 as MDHEN and CDR2 as SYDVKM. CDR3 nucleotide sequence: TGTGCCAGCAGCCCGGGGGTCTTCTCCTACGAGCAGTACTTC. Translated: CASSPGVFSYEQYF.

The V gene is TRBV11-3, the J gene TRBJ1-1; perhaps TRBD1 as D (6 bases). Between the trimmed V and J ends, which lost 1 base and 6 bases, there was a span of 15 bases. CDR1 and CDR2 (germline): SGHNT, YENEEA. The length of the CDR3 is 15 residues. The CDR3 sequence: CASSLGLNRAPEAFF. The CDR3 nucleotides read TGTGCCAGCAGCTTAGGTCTTAACAGGGCGCCTGAAGCTTTCTTT.

The chain has TRBV4-3 and TRBJ1-3, with a possible D match to TRBD1 (5 bases). Germline values: CDR1 LGHNA, CDR2 YSLEER. The CDR3 is 18 residues long. The V and J ends lost 0 bases and 3 bases respectively, with 18 bases between them. The DNA of the CDR3 is TGCGCCAGCAGCCAAGATCGGAGGGGCAGGGATTTTGGAAACACCATATATTTT. Encoded protein: CASSQDRRGRDFGNTIYF.

The chain couples TRBV30 to TRBJ2-2, with a tentative D call TRBD1 (6 bases). With 2 bases removed from V and 4 bases from J, the gap between germline ends came to 14 bases. Per the germline V gene, CDR1 is GTSNPN and CDR2 is SVGIG (reference sequence). The CDR3 has 15 residues. CDR3 amino acids: CAWSIVGGATGELFF. CDR3 DNA sequence: TGTGCCTGGAGTATAGTTGGGGGCGCCACCGGGGAGCTGTTTTTT. The full variable domain, in which reference TRBV30 and TRBJ2-2 provide the parts outside the CDR3, is SQTIHQWPATLVQPVGSPLSLECTVEGTSNPNLYWYRQAAGRGLQLLFYSVGIGQISSEVPQNLSASRPQDRQFILSSKKLLLSDSGFYLCAWSIVGGATGELFFGEGSRLTVL.

The V and J genes are TRBV28 and TRBJ1-5; maybe TRBD1 (5 bases). The V gene's germline CDR1 is MDHEN and CDR2 SYDVKM. V was clipped by 7 bases and J by 6 bases, with 19 bases between them. The length of the CDR3 is 15 residues. The CDR3: CASTPPGGWGQPQHF. In nucleotides, the CDR3 is TGTGCCAGCACCCCGCCCGGGGGATGGGGTCAGCCCCAGCATTTT.

The CDR3 sequence is CSVRLTGRPYGYTF. The CDR3, as DNA: TGCAGCGTTAGGTTGACAGGCCGACCCTATGGCTACACCTTC. The rearrangement joins TRBV29-1 to TRBJ1-2; weak D call: TRBD1 (6 bases). The CDR3 runs 14 residues. Looked up from germline, CDR1 is SQVTM and CDR2 is ANQGSEA. V was shortened by 5 bases and J by 4 bases, with 17 bases between the two germline ends.

The chain has TRBV6-6 and TRBJ1-3; 8 bases map to TRBD1. CDR3 length: 13 residues. From germline, CDR1 is MNHNY and CDR2 SVGAGI (reference sequence). J lost 6 bases, V lost 6 bases, and 4 bases had no gene match. The CDR3, as DNA: TGTGCCAGCAGGCCGGGACAGGCAAACACCATATATTTT. It is translated as CASRPGQANTIYF.

The chain recombines TRBV4-1 with TRBJ1-5; 9 nucleotides match TRBD1. This CDR3 is built from 17 residues. V shed 4 bases and J 0 bases; nucleotides not matched to a gene: 7. CDR1 is MGHRA and CDR2 is YSYEKL in the germline V gene. This CDR3 reads CASSPGTGTYSNQPQHF. In DNA, the CDR3 is TGCGCCAGCAGCCCCGGGACAGGGACCTATAGCAATCAGCCCCAGCATTTT.

CDR3 loop: CASSLLTSGSTDTQYF. The CDR3 bases are TGTGCCAGCAGCTTACTGACTAGCGGGAGCACAGATACGCAGTATTTT. The rearrangement uses TRBV7-9 and TRBJ2-3; 10 bases fit TRBD2. This CDR3 is 16 amino acids long. V was clipped by 2 bases and J by 0 bases; unmatched bases: 2. The germline CDR1 and CDR2 sequences are SEHNR and FQNEAQ (reference sequence).

The CDR3 sequence: CASSQEQTGPNYGYTF. CDR3 nucleotide sequence: TGCGCCAGCAGCCAAGAACAGACAGGCCCTAACTATGGCTACACCTTC. This chain uses TRBV4-1 with TRBJ1-2; D perhaps matches TRBD1 (6 bases). Germline CDR1 reads MGHRA; CDR2 reads YSYEKL. The V and J ends lost 0 bases and 0 bases respectively, with 11 bases between them. The CDR3 is 16 amino acids.

J is TRBJ2-5 and V is TRBV5-5; 9 bases fit TRBD2. The CDR3 covers 16 residues. V gave up 0 bases and J gave up 2 bases; unmatched junction bases: 5. From germline, CDR1 is SGHKS and CDR2 YYEKEE (reference sequence). The CDR3 loop reads CASSLGLAGNQETQYF. Written as DNA, the CDR3 is TGTGCCAGCAGCTTGGGGCTAGCGGGGAATCAAGAGACCCAGTACTTC.

This clone was observed a few times. This chain links TRBV2 with TRBJ1-1; D unresolved. The CDR3 covers 14 residues. In germline, CDR1 is SNHLY, CDR2 FYNNEI. The V and J ends lost 6 bases and 4 bases respectively, with 15 bases between them. The CDR3 is CASSSLFSVTEAFF. CDR3 sequence (DNA): TGTGCCAGCAGCTCCCTTTTTTCCGTCACTGAAGCTTTCTTT. The variable domain in full, with the rest retrieved from reference TRBV2 and TRBJ1-1, is EPEVTQTPSHQVTQMGQEVILRCVPISNHLYFYWYRQILGQKVEFLVSFYNNEISEKSEIFDDQFSVERPDGSNFTLKIRSTKLEDSAMYFCASSSLFSVTEAFFGQGTRLTVV.

J is TRBJ2-7 and V is TRBV6-5; D perhaps matches TRBD1 (5 bases). Trimming removed 7 bases from V and 6 bases from J, with 16 bases in between. The CDR3 is 13 residues long. Germline lookup yields CDR1 MNHEY and CDR2 SVGAGI. In DNA, the CDR3 is TGTGCCAGCAAAACAATTGGGGCCCCCGAGCAGTACTTC. Translated, it gives CASKTIGAPEQYF.

This chain joins TRBV29-1 and TRBJ2-5; D gene uncertain. Trimming took 4 bases from V and 5 from J, leaving 11 bases between them. Looked up from germline, CDR1 is SQVTM and CDR2 is ANQGSEA. The CDR3 contains 12 residues. CDR3 DNA: TGCAGCGTTGGTCAGAATCGTGAGACCCAGTACTTC. This codes for CSVGQNRETQYF.

This sequence joins TRBV7-9 and TRBJ2-7; TRBD1 aligns across 7 bases. The CDR3 has 15 amino acids. V lost 5 bases, J lost 0 bases, and 7 bases stayed unmatched. Germline-derived CDR1 and CDR2 are SEHNR and FQNEAQ (reference sequence). CDR3 amino acids: CASSPRDSHSYEQYF. The CDR3 region has the DNA TGTGCCAGCAGCCCCCGGGACAGCCACTCCTACGAGCAGTACTTC. Based on the CDR3 plus reference TRBV7-9 and TRBJ2-7, the full variable domain is DTGVSQNPRHKITKRGQNVTFRCDPISEHNRLYWYRQTLGQGPEFLTYFQNEAQLEKSRLLSDRFSAERPKGSFSTLEIQRTEQGDSAMYLCASSPRDSHSYEQYFGPGTRLTVT.

This chain connects TRBV18 to TRBJ1-3, with D perhaps matching TRBD1 (6 bases). The germline gives CDR1 KGHSH, CDR2 LQKENI. The CDR3 is made up of 16 amino acids. V lost 4 bases and J lost 1, with 14 bases in between. Here the CDR3 DNA reads TGTGCCAGCTCACGGGTAACAGGGAGTTCTGGAAACACCATATATTTT. This sequence encodes CASSRVTGSSGNTIYF. Looking up the rest from reference TRBV18 and TRBJ1-3 gives the full variable domain: NAGVMQNPRHLVRRRGQEARLRCSPMKGHSHVYWYRQLPEEGLKFMVYLQKENIIDESGMPKERFSAEFPKEGPSILRIQQVVRGDSAAYFCASSRVTGSSGNTIYFGEGSWLTVV.

The V and J genes are TRBV7-8 and TRBJ1-2; TRBD1 is a possible D gene (6 bases). Germline-derived CDR1 and CDR2 are SGHVS and FQNEAQ. Trimming cost V 4 bases and J 8 bases, with 17 bases left between them. The CDR3 runs 14 residues. The CDR3 reads CASSSDRPTGGYTF. DNA of the CDR3: TGTGCCAGCAGCTCGGACAGACCTACGGGGGGCTACACCTTC.

This clone was counted once. V usage is TRBV27 and J usage is TRBJ2-7, with D possibly being TRBD1 (5 bases). V lost 2 bases to trimming and J lost 6 bases, with 8 bases between them. Germline CDR1 is MNHEY and CDR2 is SMNVEV (reference sequence). The CDR3 has 12 amino acids. CDR3 nucleotides: TGTGCCAGCAGTTTAGGTAGGGGCGAGCAGTACTTC. Translated, it gives CASSLGRGEQYF.

This chain uses TRBV6-6 with TRBJ1-2, with D maybe TRBD1 (5 bases). Trimming shortened V by 2 bases and J by 5 bases, and 12 bases separated the two germline ends. CDR3 length equals 14 residues. The germline V gene has CDR1 MNHNY and CDR2 SVGAGI (reference sequence). The CDR3 here is CASSYQGAGYGYTF. CDR3 bases: TGTGCCAGCAGTTACCAGGGCGCGGGGTATGGCTACACCTTC.

The V gene is TRBV29-1, the J gene TRBJ2-3, with 10 bases that match TRBD2. The CDR3 covers 19 residues. The trim removed 4 bases at V and 2 bases at J, leaving 18 bases unmatched. CDR1 is SQVTM, CDR2 ANQGSEA, per germline. The CDR3 region has the DNA TGCAGCGTTGCAGGGACCGGGCTAGCGGGGGCCATACCCACAGATACGCAGTATTTT. Protein: CSVAGTGLAGAIPTDTQYF.

This chain links TRBV6-1 with TRBJ2-5, with 12 bases fitting TRBD2. CDR3 length: 15 residues. CDR1 is MNHNS and CDR2 is SASEGT in the germline V gene. The ends lost 6 bases at V and 5 bases at J; junction bases unmatched: 7. The CDR3 region is CASRLTSGGTETQYF. The CDR3 region has the DNA TGTGCCAGCAGACTCACTAGCGGGGGGACTGAGACCCAGTACTTC.

This chain uses TRBV7-2 with TRBJ2-5; 10 bases line up with TRBD2. Germline values: CDR1 SGHTA, CDR2 FQGNSA. The V gene end was trimmed by 5 bases and the J gene end by 6 bases; junction bases not matched to a gene: 12. The CDR3 is 16 amino acids. The CDR3 sequence: CASSPRRSGGEKTQYF. In DNA, the CDR3 is TGTGCCAGCAGCCCCAGAAGGAGCGGGGGGGAAAAGACCCAGTACTTC.